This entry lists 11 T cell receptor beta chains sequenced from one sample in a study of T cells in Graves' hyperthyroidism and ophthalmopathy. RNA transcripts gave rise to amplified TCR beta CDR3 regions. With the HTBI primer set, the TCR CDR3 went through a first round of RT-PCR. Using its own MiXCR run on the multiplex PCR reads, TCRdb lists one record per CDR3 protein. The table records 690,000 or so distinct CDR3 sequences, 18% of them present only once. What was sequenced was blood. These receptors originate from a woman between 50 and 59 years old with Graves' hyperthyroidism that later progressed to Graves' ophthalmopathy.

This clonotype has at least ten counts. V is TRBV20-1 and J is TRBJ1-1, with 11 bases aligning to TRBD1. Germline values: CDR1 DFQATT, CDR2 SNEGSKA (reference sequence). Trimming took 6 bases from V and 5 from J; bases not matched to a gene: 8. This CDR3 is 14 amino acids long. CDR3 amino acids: CSASPGQGGTEAFF. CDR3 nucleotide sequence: TGCAGTGCGAGTCCGGGACAGGGGGGTACTGAAGCTTTCTTT.

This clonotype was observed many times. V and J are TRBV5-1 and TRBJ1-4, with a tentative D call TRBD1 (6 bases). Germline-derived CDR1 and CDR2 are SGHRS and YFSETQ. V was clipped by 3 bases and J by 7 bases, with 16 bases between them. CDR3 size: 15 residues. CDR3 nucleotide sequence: TGCGCCAGCAGCTCATCAACAGGGTTTGCTGAAAAACTGTTTTTT. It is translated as CASSSSTGFAEKLFF.

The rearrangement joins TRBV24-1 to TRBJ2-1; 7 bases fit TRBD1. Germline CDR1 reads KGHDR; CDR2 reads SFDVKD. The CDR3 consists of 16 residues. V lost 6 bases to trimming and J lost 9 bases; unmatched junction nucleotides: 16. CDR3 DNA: TGTGCCACCAGTCCCTTACGGACAGGTCATGTTGGTGAGCAGTTCTTC. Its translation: CATSPLRTGHVGEQFF.

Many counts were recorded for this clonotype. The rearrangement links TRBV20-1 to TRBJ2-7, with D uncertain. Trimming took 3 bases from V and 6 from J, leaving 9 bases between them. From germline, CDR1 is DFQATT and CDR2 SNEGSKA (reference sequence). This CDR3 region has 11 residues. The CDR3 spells CSARDHFEQYF. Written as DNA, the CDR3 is TGCAGTGCTAGGGACCATTTCGAGCAGTACTTC.

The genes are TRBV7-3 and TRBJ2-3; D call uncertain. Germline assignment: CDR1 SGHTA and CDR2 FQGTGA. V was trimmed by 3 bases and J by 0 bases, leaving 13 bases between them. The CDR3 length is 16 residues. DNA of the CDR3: TGTGCCAGCAGCTTGGTAGGCAGAGCTAGCACAGATACGCAGTATTTT. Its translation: CASSLVGRASTDTQYF. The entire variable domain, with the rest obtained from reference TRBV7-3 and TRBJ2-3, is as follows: GAGVSQTPSNKVTEKGKYVELRCDPISGHTALYWYRQSLGQGPEFLIYFQGTGAADDSGLPNDRFFAVRPEGSVSTLKIQRTERGDSAVYLCASSLVGRASTDTQYFGPGTRLTVL.

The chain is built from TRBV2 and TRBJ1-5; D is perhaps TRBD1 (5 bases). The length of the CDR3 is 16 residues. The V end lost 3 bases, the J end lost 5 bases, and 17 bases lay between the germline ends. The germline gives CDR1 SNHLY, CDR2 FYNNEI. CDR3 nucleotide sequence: TGTGCCAGCAGTGACCCCCTCGACGGGGGAGATCAGCCCCAGCATTTT. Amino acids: CASSDPLDGGDQPQHF.

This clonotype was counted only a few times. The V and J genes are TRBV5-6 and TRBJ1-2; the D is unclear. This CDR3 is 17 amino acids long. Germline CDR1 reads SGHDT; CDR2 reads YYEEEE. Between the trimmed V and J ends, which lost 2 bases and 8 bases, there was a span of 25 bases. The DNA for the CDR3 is TGTGCCAGCAGCTTAGATCCGGGCCCGCCGATACGATCGGGCTACACCTTC. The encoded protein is CASSLDPGPPIRSGYTF.

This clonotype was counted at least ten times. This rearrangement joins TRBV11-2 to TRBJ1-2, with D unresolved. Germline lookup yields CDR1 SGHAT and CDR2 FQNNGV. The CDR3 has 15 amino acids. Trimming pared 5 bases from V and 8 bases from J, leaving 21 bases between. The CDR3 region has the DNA TGTGCCAGCAGCGACGATACGCTCCCGGGATCAGGCTACACCTTC. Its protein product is CASSDDTLPGSGYTF.

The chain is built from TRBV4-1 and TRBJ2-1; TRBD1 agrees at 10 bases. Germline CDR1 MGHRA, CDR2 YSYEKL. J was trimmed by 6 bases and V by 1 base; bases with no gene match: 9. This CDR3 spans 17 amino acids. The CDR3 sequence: CASSQVIRDRGGNEQFF. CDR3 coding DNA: TGCGCCAGCAGCCAAGTGATTCGGGACAGGGGAGGCAATGAGCAGTTCTTC.

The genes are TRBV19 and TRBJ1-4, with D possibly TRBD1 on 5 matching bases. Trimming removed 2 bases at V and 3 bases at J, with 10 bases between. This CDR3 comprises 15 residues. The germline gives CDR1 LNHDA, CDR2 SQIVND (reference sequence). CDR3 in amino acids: CASSIQGLPNEKLFF. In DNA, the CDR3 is TGTGCCAGTAGTATACAGGGCCTACCTAATGAAAAACTGTTTTTT.

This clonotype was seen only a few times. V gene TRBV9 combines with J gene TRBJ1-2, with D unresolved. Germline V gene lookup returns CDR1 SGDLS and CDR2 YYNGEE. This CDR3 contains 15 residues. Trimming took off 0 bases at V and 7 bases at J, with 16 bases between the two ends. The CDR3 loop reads CASSVESGGLGGYTF. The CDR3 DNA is TGTGCCAGCAGCGTAGAATCTGGAGGCTTAGGTGGCTACACCTTC.